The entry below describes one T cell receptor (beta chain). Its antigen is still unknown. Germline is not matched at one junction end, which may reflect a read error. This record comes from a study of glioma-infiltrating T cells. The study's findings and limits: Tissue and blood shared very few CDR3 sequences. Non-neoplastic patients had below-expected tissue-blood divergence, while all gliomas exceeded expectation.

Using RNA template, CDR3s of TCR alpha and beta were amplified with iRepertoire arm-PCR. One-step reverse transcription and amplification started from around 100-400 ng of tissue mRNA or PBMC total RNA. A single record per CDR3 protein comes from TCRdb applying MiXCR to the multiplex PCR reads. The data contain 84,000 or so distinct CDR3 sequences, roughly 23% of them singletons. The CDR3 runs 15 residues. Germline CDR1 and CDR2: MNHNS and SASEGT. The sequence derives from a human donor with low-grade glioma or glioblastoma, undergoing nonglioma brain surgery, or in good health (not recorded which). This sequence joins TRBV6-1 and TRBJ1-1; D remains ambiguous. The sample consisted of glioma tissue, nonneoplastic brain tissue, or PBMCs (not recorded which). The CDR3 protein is CAGSLTRHKNAEAFF. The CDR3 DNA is TGTGCCGGCAGCCTTACGAGACACAAGAACGCTGAAGCTTTCTTT.